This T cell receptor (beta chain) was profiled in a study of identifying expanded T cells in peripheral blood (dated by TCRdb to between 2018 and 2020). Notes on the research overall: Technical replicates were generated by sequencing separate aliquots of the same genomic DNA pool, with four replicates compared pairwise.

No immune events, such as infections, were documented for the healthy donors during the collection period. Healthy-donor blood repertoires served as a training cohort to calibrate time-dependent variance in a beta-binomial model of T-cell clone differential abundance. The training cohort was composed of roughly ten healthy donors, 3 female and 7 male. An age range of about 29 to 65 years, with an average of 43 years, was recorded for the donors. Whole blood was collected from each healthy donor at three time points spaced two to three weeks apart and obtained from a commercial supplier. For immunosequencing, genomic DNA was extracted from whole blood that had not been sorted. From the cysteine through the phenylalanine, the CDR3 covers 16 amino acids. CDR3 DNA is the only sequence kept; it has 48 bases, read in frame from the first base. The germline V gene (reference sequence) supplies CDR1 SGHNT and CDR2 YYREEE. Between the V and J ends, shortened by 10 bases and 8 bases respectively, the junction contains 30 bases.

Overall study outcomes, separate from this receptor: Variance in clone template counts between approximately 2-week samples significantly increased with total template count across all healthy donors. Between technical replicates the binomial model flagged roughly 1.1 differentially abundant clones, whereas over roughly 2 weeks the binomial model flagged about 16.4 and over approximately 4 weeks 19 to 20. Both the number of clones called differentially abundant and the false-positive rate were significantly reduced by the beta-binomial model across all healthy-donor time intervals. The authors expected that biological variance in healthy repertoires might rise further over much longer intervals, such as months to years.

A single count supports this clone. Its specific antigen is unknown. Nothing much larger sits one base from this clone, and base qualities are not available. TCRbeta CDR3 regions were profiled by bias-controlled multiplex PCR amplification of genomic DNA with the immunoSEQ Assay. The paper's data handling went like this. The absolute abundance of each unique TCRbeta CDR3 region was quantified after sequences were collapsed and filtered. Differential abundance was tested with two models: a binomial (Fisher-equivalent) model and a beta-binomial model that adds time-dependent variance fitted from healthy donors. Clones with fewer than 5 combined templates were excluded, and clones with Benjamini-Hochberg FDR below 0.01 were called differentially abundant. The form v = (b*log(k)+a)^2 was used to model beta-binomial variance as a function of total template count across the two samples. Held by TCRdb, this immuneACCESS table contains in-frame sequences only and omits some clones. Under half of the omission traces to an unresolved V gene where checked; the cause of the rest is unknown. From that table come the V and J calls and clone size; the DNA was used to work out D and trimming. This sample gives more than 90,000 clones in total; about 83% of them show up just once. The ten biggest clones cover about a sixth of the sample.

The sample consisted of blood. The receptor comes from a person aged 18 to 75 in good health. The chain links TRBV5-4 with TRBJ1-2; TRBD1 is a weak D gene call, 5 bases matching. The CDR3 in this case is CAFSGMRMGLNLGYTF. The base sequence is TGTGCCTTTTCAGGGATGAGAATGGGTTTGAATTTGGGCTACACCTTC.